This entry describes one T cell receptor beta chain. This sample is part of a study of cytomegalovirus exposure and HLA in healthy donors. PCR involved 60 Vbeta and 13 Jbeta primers. Profiling relied on immunoSEQ multiplex PCR, and the TCRdb table lists in-frame clones only, not all of them. The profile shows some 180,000 clones, 75% to 90% of them singletons. Germline V gene sequence: CDR1 SGHTA, CDR2 FQGTGA. The V gene lost 5 bases and the J gene lost 3 bases, with 16 bases spanning the gap. The length of the CDR3 is 15 residues. The TCR was taken from a boy under 10 years old in good health and CMV-seronegative. The rearrangement uses TRBV7-3 and TRBJ1-1; D is ambiguous. Sequenced input: PBMCs. The CDR3 is CASSPGEGRHTEAFF. The CDR3 coding sequence is TGTGCCAGCAGCCCCGGGGAGGGAAGACACACTGAAGCTTTCTTT.